This TCR beta chain derives from a study of molecular identifiers for immune sequencing clone quantification. Looking at the study overall: Five portions were made in replicates from RNA of roughly 21,000 or 96,000 naive CD8 cells, and four underwent sequencing.

This clonotype was recorded at least ten times. Its antigen remains unidentified. Naive CD8 T cells were FACS-sorted by CD8+CD4-CCR7+CD45RA+ markers. Study-wide points: The share of molecules held by clones above 20 RNA copies was over 99% in effector cells and under 1% in naive cells.

With V trimmed by 3 bases and J by 4 bases, 5 bases remained unmatched. The germline gives CDR1 MGHDK, CDR2 SYGVNS. The CDR3 has 14 residues. Bulk libraries came from a prior protocol with listed TCR primers. TCRdb passed the PCR reads through MiXCR, listing each CDR3 protein once. Of a few hundred thousand distinct CDR3 sequences listed, 20% to 25% were seen once; the top ten hold 0.7% to 1%. Sequencing was performed on naive CD8+ T cells from blood, with Jurkat cell RNA spiked in. The subset: FACS-sorted CD8+CD4-CCR7+CD45RA+ naive T cells. The clonotype comes from a human donor in good health. Some libraries in this study had Jurkat cell RNA spiked in. The chain employs TRBV25-1 and TRBJ2-7; TRBD2 agrees at 8 bases. In nucleotides, the CDR3 is TGTGCCAGCAGTGAGGCGGGAGGTACTTACGAGCAGTACTTC. Its translation: CASSEAGGTYEQYF.